The rows below give T cell receptor beta chains drawn from one sample of a study of blood T cell repertoires in COVID-19. This table comes from immunoSEQ multiplex PCR, and its TCRdb copy is limited to in-frame clones, with some not included. The data show 250,000 or so clones, 80% to 90% seen once. The sample comprised peripheral blood. These TCRs come from a man between 60 and 70 years old with acute or convalescent COVID-19. CDR3s include the opening cysteine and the closing phenylalanine or tryptophan. A D gene is named only where the DNA matches it firmly. The listing skips clone size in some rows; elsewhere it reads once, few, many or a size class.

cdr3_nt: TGTGCCAGCAGTACCCCTGTGAGGGGGAGCGCAGATACGCAGTATTTT; cdr3_aa: CASSTPVRGSADTQYF; j_call: TRBJ2-3; d_call: -; v_call: TRBV6-6; clone_size: -
cdr3_nt: TGTGCCAGCAGTTTGTGGGGGAGCGGGAGGGAGGAGACCCAGTACTTC; cdr3_aa: CASSLWGSGREETQYF; j_call: TRBJ2-5; d_call: TRBD2; v_call: TRBV28; clone_size: -
cdr3_nt: TGTGCCAGCAGCACCCGGACTAGCCCAGATACGCAGTATTTT; cdr3_aa: CASSTRTSPDTQYF; j_call: TRBJ2-3; d_call: TRBD2; v_call: TRBV9; clone_size: -
cdr3_nt: TGTGCCAGTAGTATCGGCGGCTACTCTGGAAACACCATATATTTT; cdr3_aa: CASSIGGYSGNTIYF; j_call: TRBJ1-3; d_call: -; v_call: TRBV19; clone_size: -
cdr3_nt: TGTGCCAGCCAACTGGGACTAGCTAGTCTCGATGAGCAGTTCTTC; cdr3_aa: CASQLGLASLDEQFF; j_call: TRBJ2-1; d_call: TRBD2; v_call: TRBV19; clone_size: -
cdr3_nt: TGTGCCACCAGTGAATCTGGGACAGGGCGGGAGACCCAGTACTTC; cdr3_aa: CATSESGTGRETQYF; j_call: TRBJ2-5; d_call: TRBD1; v_call: TRBV24-1; clone_size: few
cdr3_nt: TGTGCCAGCAGTCCAGGGGGGGGCTACACCTTC; cdr3_aa: CASSPGGGYTF; j_call: TRBJ1-2; d_call: TRBD1; v_call: TRBV12-3/TRBV12-4; clone_size: once
cdr3_nt: TGTGCCAGTAGTATTGGGGGGGTGAGCAGCGAACAGTACTTC; cdr3_aa: CASSIGGVSSEQYF; j_call: TRBJ2-4; d_call: TRBD2; v_call: TRBV19; clone_size: -
cdr3_nt: TGCGCCAGCAGCCAAGGGGGGGACGGTACCGGGCAGCCCCAGCATTTT; cdr3_aa: CASSQGGDGTGQPQHF; j_call: TRBJ1-5; d_call: -; v_call: TRBV4-1; clone_size: -
cdr3_nt: TGTGCCAGCAGTTACTCGGGTAGGGGGGGAGAGACCCAGTACTTC; cdr3_aa: CASSYSGRGGETQYF; j_call: TRBJ2-5; d_call: -; v_call: TRBV6-5; clone_size: -
cdr3_nt: TGTGCCAGCAGCCGGGACTATCTTGAGAATGAGCAGTTCTTC; cdr3_aa: CASSRDYLENEQFF; j_call: TRBJ2-1; d_call: TRBD2; v_call: TRBV9; clone_size: -
cdr3_nt: TGTGCCAGCAGTCCGAGGGGGGGACAATGGGGAACTTTCTTT; cdr3_aa: CASSPRGGQWGTFF; j_call: TRBJ1-1; d_call: -; v_call: TRBV2; clone_size: -
cdr3_nt: TGTGCCAGCAGTTACTTAGCAGGGGAGAACACTGAAGCTTTCTTT; cdr3_aa: CASSYLAGENTEAFF; j_call: TRBJ1-1; d_call: -; v_call: TRBV6-6; clone_size: -
cdr3_nt: TGTGCCAGCAGCCCTGGGACTAGCGGCAACAATGAGCAGTTCTTC; cdr3_aa: CASSPGTSGNNEQFF; j_call: TRBJ2-1; d_call: TRBD2; v_call: TRBV4-2; clone_size: -
cdr3_nt: TGTGCCACCAGTGGTGGGCGGGGAGGTTGGCATGAGCAGTTCTTC; cdr3_aa: CATSGGRGGWHEQFF; j_call: TRBJ2-1; d_call: -; v_call: TRBV27; clone_size: -
cdr3_nt: TGTGCCAGCAGGTTTATTTTCCCTGAAAAACTGTTTTTT; cdr3_aa: CASRFIFPEKLFF; j_call: TRBJ1-4; d_call: -; v_call: TRBV6-5; clone_size: -
cdr3_nt: TGCGCCAGCAGTCCGGGACAGATTTTTAGCTCCTACAATGAGCAGTTCTTC; cdr3_aa: CASSPGQIFSSYNEQFF; j_call: TRBJ2-1; d_call: TRBD1; v_call: TRBV5-1; clone_size: once
cdr3_nt: TGTGCCAGCAGGGCGGGACTAGCGGGACCCCTTGAAGAGACCCAGTACTTC; cdr3_aa: CASRAGLAGPLEETQYF; j_call: TRBJ2-5; d_call: TRBD2; v_call: TRBV7-9; clone_size: -